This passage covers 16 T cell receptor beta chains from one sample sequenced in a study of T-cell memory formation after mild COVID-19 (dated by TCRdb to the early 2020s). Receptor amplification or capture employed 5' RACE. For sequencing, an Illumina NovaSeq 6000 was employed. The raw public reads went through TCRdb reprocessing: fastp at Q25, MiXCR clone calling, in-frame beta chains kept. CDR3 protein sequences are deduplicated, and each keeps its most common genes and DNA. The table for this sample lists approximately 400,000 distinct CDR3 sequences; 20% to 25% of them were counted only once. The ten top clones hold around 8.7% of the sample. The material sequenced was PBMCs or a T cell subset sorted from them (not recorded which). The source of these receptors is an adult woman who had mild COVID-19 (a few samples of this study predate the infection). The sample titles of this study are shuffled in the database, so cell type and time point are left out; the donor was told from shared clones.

The CDR3 sequence: CASNPRRGAENEQFF. CDR3 DNA sequence: TGTGCCAGCAACCCCCGGAGAGGGGCGGAGAATGAGCAGTTCTTC. The chain employs TRBV7-2 and TRBJ2-1; the D gene could be TRBD1 or TRBD2 (5 bases each). From germline, CDR1 is SGHTA and CDR2 FQGNSA. The ends were cut back, 7 bases at V and 7 bases at J, with 20 bases in the middle. CDR3 length equals 15 residues.

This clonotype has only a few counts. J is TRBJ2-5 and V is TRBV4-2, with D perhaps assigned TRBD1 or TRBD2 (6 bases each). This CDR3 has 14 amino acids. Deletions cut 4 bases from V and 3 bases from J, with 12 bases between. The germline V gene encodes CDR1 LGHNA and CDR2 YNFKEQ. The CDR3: CASSRAGHEETQYF. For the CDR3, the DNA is TGTGCCAGCAGCCGGGCGGGACATGAAGAGACCCAGTACTTC.

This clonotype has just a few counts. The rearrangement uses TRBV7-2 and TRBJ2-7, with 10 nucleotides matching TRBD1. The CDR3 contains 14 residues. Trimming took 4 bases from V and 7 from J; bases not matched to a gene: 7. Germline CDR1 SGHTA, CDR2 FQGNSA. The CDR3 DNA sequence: TGTGCCAGCAGCTCGACAGGGGGCGCCGGGGAGCAGTACTTC. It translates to CASSSTGGAGEQYF.

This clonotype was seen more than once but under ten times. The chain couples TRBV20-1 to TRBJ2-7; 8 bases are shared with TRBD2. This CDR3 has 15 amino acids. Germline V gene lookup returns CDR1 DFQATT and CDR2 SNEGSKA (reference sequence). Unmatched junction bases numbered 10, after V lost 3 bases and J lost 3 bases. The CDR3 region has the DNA TGCAGTGCTAGTAACGGGGGAAGCGGGAGCTACGAGCAGTACTTC. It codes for CSASNGGSGSYEQYF.

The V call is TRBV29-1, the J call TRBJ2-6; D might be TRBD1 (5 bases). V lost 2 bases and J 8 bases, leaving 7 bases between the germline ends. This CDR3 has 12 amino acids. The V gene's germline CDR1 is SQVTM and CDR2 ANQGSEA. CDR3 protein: CSVEQGSNVLTF. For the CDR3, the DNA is TGCAGCGTTGAACAGGGATCCAACGTCCTGACTTTC.

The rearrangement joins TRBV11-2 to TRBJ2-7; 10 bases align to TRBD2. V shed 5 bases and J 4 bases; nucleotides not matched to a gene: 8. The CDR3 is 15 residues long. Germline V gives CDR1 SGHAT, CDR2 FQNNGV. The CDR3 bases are TGTGCCAGCAGCCAGCCTCGGACTAGCGGTTACGAGCAGTACTTC. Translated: CASSQPRTSGYEQYF.

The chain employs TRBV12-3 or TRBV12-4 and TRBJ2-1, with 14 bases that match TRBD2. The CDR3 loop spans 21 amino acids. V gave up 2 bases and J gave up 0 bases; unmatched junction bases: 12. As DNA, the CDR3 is TGTGCCAGCAGTTTAAGGAAATCCGGACTAGCGGGGGGTAACTCCTACAATGAGCAGTTCTTC. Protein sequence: CASSLRKSGLAGGNSYNEQFF.

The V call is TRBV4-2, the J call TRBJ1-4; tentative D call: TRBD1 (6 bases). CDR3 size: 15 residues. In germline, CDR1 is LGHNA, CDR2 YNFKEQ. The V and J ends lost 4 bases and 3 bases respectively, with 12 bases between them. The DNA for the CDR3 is TGTGCCAGCAGCCTAAGGACAGCGGCTAATGAAAAACTGTTTTTT. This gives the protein CASSLRTAANEKLFF.

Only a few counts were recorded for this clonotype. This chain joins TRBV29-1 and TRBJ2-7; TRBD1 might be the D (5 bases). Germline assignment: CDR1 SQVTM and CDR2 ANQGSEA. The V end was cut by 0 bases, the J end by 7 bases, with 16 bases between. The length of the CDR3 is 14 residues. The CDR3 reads CSVEDRDSPREQYF. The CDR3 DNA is TGCAGCGTTGAAGACCGCGACAGCCCTAGAGAGCAGTACTTC.

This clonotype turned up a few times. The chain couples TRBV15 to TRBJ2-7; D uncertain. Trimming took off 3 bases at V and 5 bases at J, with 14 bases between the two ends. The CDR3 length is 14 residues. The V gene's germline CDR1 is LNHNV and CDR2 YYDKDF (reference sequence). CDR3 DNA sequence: TGTGCCACCAGCAGCGTTAACGCGCGTAACGAGCAGTACTTC. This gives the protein CATSSVNARNEQYF.

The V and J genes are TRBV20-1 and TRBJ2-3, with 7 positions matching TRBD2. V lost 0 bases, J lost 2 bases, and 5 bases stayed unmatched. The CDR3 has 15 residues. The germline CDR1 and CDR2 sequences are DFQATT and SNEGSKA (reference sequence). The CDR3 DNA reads TGCAGTGCTAGAGAGGGAGGGCGCCTCACAGATACGCAGTATTTT. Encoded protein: CSAREGGRLTDTQYF.

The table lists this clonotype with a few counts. CDR3 region: CASSYSRDYGYTF. The CDR3 nucleotides read TGTGCCAGCAGTTACTCCAGGGACTATGGCTACACCTTC. The chain joins TRBV6-2 or TRBV6-3 to TRBJ1-2, with a weak D call TRBD1 (5 bases). This CDR3 has 13 residues. CDR1 is MNHEY and CDR2 is SVGEGT in the germline V gene. V shed 0 bases and J shed 3 bases, with 5 bases lying between them.

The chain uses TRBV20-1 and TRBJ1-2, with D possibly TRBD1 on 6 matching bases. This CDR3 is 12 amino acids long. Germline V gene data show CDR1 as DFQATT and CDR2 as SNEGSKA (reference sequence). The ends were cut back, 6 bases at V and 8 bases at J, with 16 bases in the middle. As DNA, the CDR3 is TGCAGTGCCCCGGAACAGGGAGGGGGCTACACCTTC. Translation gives CSAPEQGGGYTF.

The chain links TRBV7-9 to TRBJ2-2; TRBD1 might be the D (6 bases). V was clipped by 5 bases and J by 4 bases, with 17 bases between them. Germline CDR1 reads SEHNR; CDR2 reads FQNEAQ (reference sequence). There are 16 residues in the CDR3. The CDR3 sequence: CASSPSAIQGTGELFF. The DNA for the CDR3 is TGTGCCAGCAGCCCGTCGGCCATACAGGGCACCGGGGAGCTGTTTTTT.

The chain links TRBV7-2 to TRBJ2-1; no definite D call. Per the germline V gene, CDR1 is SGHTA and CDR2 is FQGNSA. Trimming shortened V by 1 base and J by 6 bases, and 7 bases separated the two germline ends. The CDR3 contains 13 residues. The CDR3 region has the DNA TGTGCCAGCAGCTTAGTTGAGAGCAATGAGCAGTTCTTC. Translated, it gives CASSLVESNEQFF.

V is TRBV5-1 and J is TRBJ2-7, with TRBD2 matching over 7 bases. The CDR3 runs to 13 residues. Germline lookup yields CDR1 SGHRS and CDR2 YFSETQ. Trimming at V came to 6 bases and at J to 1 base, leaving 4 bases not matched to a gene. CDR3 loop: CASTGGMSYEQYF. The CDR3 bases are TGCGCCAGCACCGGGGGGATGTCCTACGAGCAGTACTTC.